Shown below are 11 T cell receptor beta chains from a single sample sequenced in a study of memory CD4+ T cells and cytomegalovirus serostatus. Single viable CD3+CD4+CD8-CD45RO+ cells were sorted as the memory CD4+ T cells. Clones were read by immunoSEQ multiplex PCR, and TCRdb kept only the in-frame ones, dropping some. Of around 53,000 clones listed, 80% to 85% were seen once; the top ten hold around 1.5%. Sequencing was done on a sample of memory CD4+ T cells from blood. These receptors all come from an adult in good health and CMV-seropositive.

This clone was observed a single time. V and J are TRBV7-2 and TRBJ1-2, with D unresolved. CDR3 size: 13 residues. V was pared by 4 bases and J by 8 bases, with 14 bases between. The germline V gene has CDR1 SGHTA and CDR2 FQGNSA. CDR3 nucleotide sequence: TGTGCCAGCAGCTCCCCAGCCAAACAGGGCTACACCTTC. Amino acid sequence: CASSSPAKQGYTF.

The J gene is TRBJ2-7, the V gene TRBV25-1; the D gene is possibly TRBD1 (6 bases). This CDR3 has 15 residues. Trimming pared 10 bases from V and 5 bases from J, leaving 24 bases between. The germline gives CDR1 MGHDK, CDR2 SYGVNS. As DNA, the CDR3 is TGTGCCACCACGGCCCCCGGCAGGGGTAATCACGAGCAGTACTTC. This gives the protein CATTAPGRGNHEQYF.

The gene calls are TRBV15 and TRBJ1-2, with D tentatively TRBD1 (6 bases). Germline V gives CDR1 LNHNV, CDR2 YYDKDF (reference sequence). This CDR3 is built from 20 residues. V lost 1 base to trimming and J lost 4 bases, with 28 bases between them. This chain's CDR3 is CATSRVGPGHRVGGSYGYTF. DNA of the CDR3: TGTGCCACCAGCAGAGTCGGGCCGGGACACCGGGTGGGGGGTAGCTATGGCTACACCTTC.

The J gene is TRBJ2-7, the V gene TRBV5-6; 7 bases align to TRBD2. The CDR3 has 16 amino acids. V was pared by 3 bases and J by 4 bases, with 13 bases of the junction left unmatched. Germline assignment: CDR1 SGHDT and CDR2 YYEEEE. The CDR3, as DNA: TGTGCCAGCAGCTCACCCGGGACGGTGCGGGGGTACGAGCAGTACTTC. As protein: CASSSPGTVRGYEQYF. The variable domain in full, completed from reference TRBV5-6 and TRBJ2-7, reads DAGVTQSPTHLIKTRGQQVTLRCSPKSGHDTVSWYQQALGQGPQFIFQYYEEEERQRGNFPDRFSGHQFPNYSSELNVNALLLGDSALYLCASSSPGTVRGYEQYFGPGTRLTVT.

This clone showed up just once. The chain uses TRBV5-1 and TRBJ1-3, with D hard to call. The CDR3 is made up of 13 amino acids. Germline lookup yields CDR1 SGHRS and CDR2 YFSETQ. The germline V and J ends were trimmed by 4 bases and 4 bases, with 9 bases remaining between them. CDR3 DNA: TGCGCCAGCAGCCCAGAGACGGGAAACACCATATATTTT. Protein: CASSPETGNTIYF.

The chain combines TRBV6-6 with TRBJ2-7, with TRBD1 identical over 8 bases. The CDR3 totals 15 residues. Germline lookup yields CDR1 MNHNY and CDR2 SVGAGI (reference sequence). Trimming took 6 bases from V and 3 from J; bases not matched to a gene: 10. Here the CDR3 reads CASRVGQGGRYEQYF. The CDR3, as DNA: TGTGCCAGCAGGGTTGGACAGGGCGGGCGCTACGAGCAGTACTTC.

CDR3 sequence: CASSGRDRATYEQYF. CDR3 sequence (DNA): TGTGCCAGCAGTGGCCGGGACAGGGCTACCTACGAGCAGTACTTC. The V call is TRBV28, the J call TRBJ2-7; 9 nucleotides agree with TRBD1. Germline CDR1 reads MDHEN; CDR2 reads SYDVKM. V lost 5 bases and J lost 2; bases outside the gene matches: 7. The CDR3 spans 15 residues. The full variable domain, in which reference TRBV28 and TRBJ2-7 provide the parts outside the CDR3, is DVKVTQSSRYLVKRTGEKVFLECVQDMDHENMFWYRQDPGLGLRLIYFSYDVKMKEKGDIPEGYSVSREKKERFSLILESASTNQTSMYLCASSGRDRATYEQYFGPGTRLTVT.

The V gene is TRBV7-9, the J gene TRBJ2-1, with TRBD2 as a possible D gene (6 bases). V was trimmed by 0 bases and J by 0 bases, leaving 12 bases between them. This CDR3 is built from 17 residues. Germline CDR1 reads SEHNR; CDR2 reads FQNEAQ (reference sequence). The CDR3 nucleotides are TGTGCCAGCAGCTTAGCGCGGGGACTTTCCTCCTACAATGAGCAGTTCTTC. It is translated as CASSLARGLSSYNEQFF.

The chain carries TRBV5-6 and TRBJ2-5, with a tentative D call TRBD1 (6 bases). Germline V lookup: CDR1 SGHDT, CDR2 YYEEEE. This CDR3 comprises 15 residues. V was shortened by 3 bases and J by 5 bases, with 17 bases between the two germline ends. The CDR3 here is CASSSLRGRRETQYF. The CDR3 DNA follows: TGTGCCAGCAGCTCCCTCAGGGGCCGGCGGGAGACCCAGTACTTC.

This clone was seen only a few times. The chain recombines TRBV5-1 with TRBJ1-6; D gene ambiguous. Per the germline V gene, CDR1 is SGHRS and CDR2 is YFSETQ. The CDR3 totals 14 residues. The V end was cut by 4 bases, the J end by 9 bases, with 14 bases between. This CDR3 reads CASSALTSGSPLHF. The CDR3 DNA reads as TGCGCCAGCAGCGCTCTGACGAGCGGTTCACCCCTCCACTTT.

Only one count was recorded for this clone. The gene calls are TRBV6-5 and TRBJ1-5; 7 bases are shared with TRBD1. The CDR3 runs 13 residues. Trimming took 5 bases from V and 6 from J; bases not matched to a gene: 4. CDR1 is MNHEY, CDR2 SVGAGI, per germline. This CDR3 is CASSQTGRQPQHF. DNA of the CDR3: TGTGCCAGCAGTCAGACAGGGCGTCAGCCCCAGCATTTT.